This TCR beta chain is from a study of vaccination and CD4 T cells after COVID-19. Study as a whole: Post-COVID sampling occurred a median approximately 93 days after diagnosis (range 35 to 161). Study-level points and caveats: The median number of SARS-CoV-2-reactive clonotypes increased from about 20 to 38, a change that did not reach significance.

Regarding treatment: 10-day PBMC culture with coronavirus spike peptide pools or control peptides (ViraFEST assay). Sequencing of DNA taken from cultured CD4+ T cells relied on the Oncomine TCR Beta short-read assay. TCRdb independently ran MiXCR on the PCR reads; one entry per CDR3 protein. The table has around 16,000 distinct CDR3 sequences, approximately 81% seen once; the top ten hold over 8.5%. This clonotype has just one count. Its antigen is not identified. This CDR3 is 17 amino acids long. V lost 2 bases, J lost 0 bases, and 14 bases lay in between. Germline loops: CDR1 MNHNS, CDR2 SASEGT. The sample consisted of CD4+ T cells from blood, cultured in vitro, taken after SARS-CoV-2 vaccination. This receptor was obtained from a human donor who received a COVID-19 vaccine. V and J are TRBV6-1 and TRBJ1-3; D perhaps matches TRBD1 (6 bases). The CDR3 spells CASSETYTGSSGNTIYF. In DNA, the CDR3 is TGTGCCAGCAGTGAAACCTATACAGGGTCCTCTGGAAACACCATATATTTT.